This entry lists 26 T cell receptor beta chains sequenced from one sample in a study of Ad26.COV2.S vaccination and SARS-CoV-2 variants. As to treatment: 15 to 20 received Ad26.COV2.S at low or high dose, single or two shots; roughly five received placebo; per-sample allocation not given. The samples date from day 63 after the first vaccine or placebo injection. Generated by immunoSEQ multiplex PCR, the TCRdb table keeps only in-frame clones and is missing some. The repertoire holds about 400,000 clones, about nine tenths seen once, with 1.5% to 2% in the top ten. Sequencing was performed on peripheral blood, taken in a trial of Ad26.COV2.S vaccine versus placebo. These receptors were collected from a person aged 18-60 years who received the Ad26.COV2.S COVID-19 vaccine or a placebo.

The chain carries TRBV7-2 and TRBJ2-3, with 14 positions matching TRBD2. This CDR3 has 16 amino acids. CDR1 SGHTA and CDR2 FQGNSA come from the germline V gene. V lost 7 bases, J lost 4 bases, and 7 bases stayed unmatched. The CDR3 coding sequence is TGTGCCAGCACCCTCGGACTAGCGGGAGGCTCAGATACGCAGTATTTT. Its protein is CASTLGLAGGSDTQYF. The full variable domain, its missing parts supplied by reference TRBV7-2 and TRBJ2-3, is GAGVSQSPSNKVTEKGKDVELRCDPISGHTALYWYRQSLGQGLEFLIYFQGNSAPDKSGLPSDRFSAERTGGSVSTLTIQRTQQEDSAVYLCASTLGLAGGSDTQYFGPGTRLTVL.

The chain carries TRBV15 and TRBJ2-2; 9 bases fit TRBD2. The CDR3 extends over 16 amino acids. CDR1 and CDR2 from the germline V gene are LNHNV and YYDKDF (reference sequence). V was pared by 0 bases and J by 4 bases, with 3 bases of the junction left unmatched. CDR3 residues: CATSREGLARTGELFF. CDR3 bases: TGTGCCACCAGCAGAGAGGGACTAGCCCGCACCGGGGAGCTGTTTTTT.

This clone was counted a few times. The chain combines TRBV28 with TRBJ1-1, with TRBD1 identical over 7 bases. Unmatched junction bases numbered 13, after V lost 5 bases and J lost 4 bases. The CDR3 contains 16 residues. The germline CDR1 and CDR2 sequences are MDHEN and SYDVKM. CDR3 protein: CASSPYQTGYVTEAFF. DNA of the CDR3: TGTGCCAGCAGTCCCTATCAGACAGGGTATGTCACTGAAGCTTTCTTT.

The chain employs TRBV11-3 and TRBJ2-2; possibly TRBD1 for D (5 bases). The germline CDR1 and CDR2 sequences are SGHNT and YENEEA. V was pared by 2 bases and J by 5 bases, with 12 bases between. The CDR3 extends over 15 amino acids. The CDR3 here is CASSLMSGSTGELFF. As DNA, the CDR3 is TGTGCCAGCAGCTTAATGTCAGGGTCGACCGGGGAGCTGTTTTTT.

The V and J genes are TRBV7-9 and TRBJ2-3; D may be TRBD1 or TRBD2 (5 bases each). This CDR3 has 14 residues. Looked up from germline, CDR1 is SEHNR and CDR2 is FQNEAQ (reference sequence). With 2 bases removed from V and 4 bases from J, the gap between germline ends came to 10 bases. The CDR3 is CASSLLEGPDTQYF. The CDR3 coding sequence is TGTGCCAGCAGCTTACTCGAGGGGCCAGATACGCAGTATTTT.

The V gene is TRBV3-1 (or the pseudogene TRBV3-2), the J gene TRBJ2-2, with a tentative D call TRBD1 (5 bases). The CDR3 covers 15 residues. Germline assignment: CDR1 LGHDT and CDR2 YNNKEL (reference sequence). V lost 1 base to trimming and J lost 5 bases, with 11 bases between them. This CDR3 is CASSQVPGLTGELFF. CDR3 DNA sequence: TGTGCCAGCAGCCAAGTGCCAGGGCTTACCGGGGAGCTGTTTTTT.

V gene TRBV3-1 (or the pseudogene TRBV3-2) combines with J gene TRBJ2-6; D is uncertain. Germline CDR1 and CDR2: LGHDT and YNNKEL (reference sequence). CDR3 size: 15 residues. The V end lost 2 bases, the J end lost 0 bases, and 5 bases lay between the germline ends. The CDR3 loop reads CASSQMTSGANVLTF. In DNA form, the CDR3 reads TGTGCCAGCAGCCAAATGACCTCTGGGGCCAACGTCCTGACTTTC.

The rearrangement links TRBV4-1 to TRBJ2-1; TRBD2 matches 7 bases. Germline CDR1 is MGHRA and CDR2 is YSYEKL. CDR3 length equals 15 residues. Trimming cost V 4 bases and J 3 bases; bases outside gene matches: 6. DNA of the CDR3: TGCGCCAGCAGCCTAGGACTAGTCCTCTACAATGAGCAGTTCTTC. Protein product: CASSLGLVLYNEQFF.

The chain joins TRBV6-5 to TRBJ1-6, with a tentative D call TRBD1 (6 bases). The CDR3 covers 15 residues. CDR1 is MNHEY and CDR2 is SVGAGI in the germline V gene. V dropped 4 bases and J dropped 6 bases, with 13 bases sitting between them. CDR3 bases: TGTGCCAGCAGTTTACTGGGGGGCCTTAATTCACCCCTCCACTTT. It encodes CASSLLGGLNSPLHF.

In this sample, this clone turned up once. The chain employs TRBV12-2 and TRBJ2-7; whether TRBD2, the table's D call, matches the DNA was not checked. TRBV12-2 represents a pseudogene. This CDR3 has 15 amino acids. CDR3 sequence (DNA): TGTGCAAGTCGCTCGATTAGCGGACCATCCTACGAGCAGTACTTC. The encoded protein is CASRSISGPSYEQYF.

This chain connects TRBV7-2 to TRBJ1-4; 7 nucleotides align to TRBD1. V shed 5 bases and J 11 bases; nucleotides not matched to a gene: 11. In germline, CDR1 is SGHTA, CDR2 FQGNSA. The length of the CDR3 is 14 residues. CDR3 coding DNA: TGTGCCAGCAGCGTCGGGGACAGACAAGCCAAACTGTTTTTT. It is translated as CASSVGDRQAKLFF.

This sequence joins TRBV25-1 and TRBJ2-7; TRBD1 matches at 10 bases. J was trimmed by 0 bases and V by 3 bases; bases with no gene match: 2. Germline CDR1 is MGHDK and CDR2 is SYGVNS. The CDR3 runs 15 residues. The CDR3 nucleotides read TGTGCCAGCAGTGATTGGACAGGGGGCTCCTACGAGCAGTACTTC. Its translation: CASSDWTGGSYEQYF.

CDR3 sequence: CASSLPGQGETQYF. For the CDR3, the DNA is TGTGCCAGCAGCTTGCCCGGCCAGGGAGAGACCCAGTACTTC. The J gene is TRBJ2-5, the V gene TRBV5-6, with D tentatively TRBD1 (5 bases). CDR3 length: 14 amino acids. Germline CDR1 and CDR2: SGHDT and YYEEEE. Trimming pared 1 base from V and 4 bases from J, leaving 11 bases between.

This clone was seen a handful of times. The V and J genes are TRBV5-8 and TRBJ1-2, with D tentatively TRBD1 (6 bases). Germline CDR1 and CDR2: SGHTS and YDEGEE. CDR3 length: 18 amino acids. V lost 4 bases and J lost 0, with 22 bases in between. The DNA of the CDR3 is TGTGCCAGCAGCCCAGATTGGGGTGGGGGCGCCGCTAACTATGGCTACACCTTC. It encodes CASSPDWGGGAANYGYTF.

V and J are TRBV27 and TRBJ2-7; perhaps TRBD1 as D (5 bases). CDR3 size: 14 residues. Trimming left V 3 bases short and J 6 bases short, with 15 bases between. Germline CDR1 reads MNHEY; CDR2 reads SMNVEV (reference sequence). The CDR3 coding sequence is TGTGCCAGCAGTTTTGCGGCCAGGGCTTTCGAGCAGTACTTC. Its protein is CASSFAARAFEQYF.

V is TRBV18 and J is TRBJ2-7; D might be TRBD2 (6 bases). V was shortened by 0 bases and J by 4 bases, with 10 bases between the two germline ends. Germline assignment: CDR1 KGHSH and CDR2 LQKENI. CDR3 size: 14 residues. Written as DNA, the CDR3 is TGTGCCAGCTCACCACCGTACGGGACTTACGAGCAGTACTTC. Its translation: CASSPPYGTYEQYF.

The V call is TRBV30, the J call TRBJ1-5; D gene ambiguous. This CDR3 has 13 amino acids. V was trimmed by 3 bases and J by 3 bases, leaving 9 bases between them. The V gene's germline CDR1 is GTSNPN and CDR2 SVGIG (reference sequence). The CDR3 bases are TGTGCCTGGAGGAAGGGCCCCAATCAGCCCCAGCATTTT. It codes for CAWRKGPNQPQHF.

The V and J genes are TRBV6-2 or TRBV6-3 and TRBJ2-4, with no clear D. CDR1 is MNHEY and CDR2 is SVGEGT in the germline V gene. The CDR3 has 17 amino acids. Between the trimmed V and J ends, which lost 2 bases and 0 bases, there was a span of 14 bases. The CDR3 sequence: CASSYISSNIAKNIQYF. The CDR3 DNA is TGTGCCAGCAGTTACATCAGTTCCAATATAGCCAAAAACATTCAGTACTTC.

The chain joins TRBV7-3 to TRBJ2-3, with no clear D. The V and J ends lost 5 bases and 2 bases respectively, with 11 bases between them. The CDR3 covers 14 residues. CDR1 SGHTA and CDR2 FQGTGA come from the germline V gene. CDR3 DNA: TGTGCCAGCAGCCCACAGAGTCCCACAGATACGCAGTATTTT. This translates into CASSPQSPTDTQYF.

The chain is built from TRBV7-3 and TRBJ2-1, with unresolved D. Trimming removed 4 bases from V and 6 bases from J, with 16 bases in between. Looked up from germline, CDR1 is SGHTA and CDR2 is FQGTGA. CDR3 size: 15 residues. CDR3 nucleotide sequence: TGTGCCAGCAGCTCCAATAAGGAGCGAAGCAATGAGCAGTTCTTC. This sequence encodes CASSSNKERSNEQFF.

In this sample, this clone turned up a few times. The genes are TRBV6-5 and TRBJ1-5, with 7 bases identical to TRBD1. Unmatched junction bases numbered 6, after V lost 10 bases and J lost 3 bases. This CDR3 contains 13 residues. CDR1 is MNHEY and CDR2 is SVGAGI in the germline V gene. The CDR3 nucleotides read TGTGCCATACAGGGACAGCCCAATCAGCCCCAGCATTTT. It is translated as CAIQGQPNQPQHF.

The V gene is TRBV11-2, the J gene TRBJ2-3, with D perhaps matching TRBD2 (6 bases). Germline CDR1 SGHAT, CDR2 FQNNGV. This CDR3 is 15 amino acids long. V was shortened by 4 bases and J by 1 base, with 12 bases between the two germline ends. CDR3 DNA sequence: TGTGCCAGCAGCTGGACGGGAGCGGGCACAGATACGCAGTATTTT. Residues: CASSWTGAGTDTQYF.

This chain links TRBV11-2 with TRBJ2-7, with TRBD1 matching 11 bases. Germline-derived CDR1 and CDR2 are SGHAT and FQNNGV. The CDR3 has 15 residues. With 3 bases clipped from V and 3 bases from J, the junction kept 4 bases outside the gene matches. The CDR3 reads CASSFKGTGGYEQYF. The CDR3 nucleotides read TGTGCCAGCAGCTTTAAAGGGACAGGGGGCTACGAGCAGTACTTC.

V and J are TRBV4-3 and TRBJ1-4, with 8 bases lining up with TRBD1. V shed 2 bases and J 7 bases; nucleotides not matched to a gene: 6. The CDR3 contains 15 residues. The V gene's germline CDR1 is LGHNA and CDR2 YSLEER. The CDR3 is CASSQTGTGGEKLFF. Here the CDR3 DNA reads TGCGCCAGCAGCCAAACCGGGACAGGTGGTGAAAAACTGTTTTTT.

The chain joins TRBV12-3 or TRBV12-4 to TRBJ2-7; 7 bases match TRBD1. The CDR3 is made up of 13 amino acids. V lost 5 bases, J lost 9 bases, and 10 bases stayed unmatched. The DNA of the CDR3 is TGTGCCAGCAGTCCTATGAGGGGGCACGCGCAGTACTTC. This translates into CASSPMRGHAQYF.

V is TRBV7-9 and J is TRBJ1-1; perhaps TRBD1 as D (6 bases). Trimming left V 2 bases short and J 4 bases short, with 11 bases between. Germline values: CDR1 SEHNR, CDR2 FQNEAQ (reference sequence). This CDR3 has 14 amino acids. The CDR3 spells CASSLSRGSTEAFF. DNA of the CDR3: TGTGCCAGCAGCTTATCGAGGGGGAGCACTGAAGCTTTCTTT.